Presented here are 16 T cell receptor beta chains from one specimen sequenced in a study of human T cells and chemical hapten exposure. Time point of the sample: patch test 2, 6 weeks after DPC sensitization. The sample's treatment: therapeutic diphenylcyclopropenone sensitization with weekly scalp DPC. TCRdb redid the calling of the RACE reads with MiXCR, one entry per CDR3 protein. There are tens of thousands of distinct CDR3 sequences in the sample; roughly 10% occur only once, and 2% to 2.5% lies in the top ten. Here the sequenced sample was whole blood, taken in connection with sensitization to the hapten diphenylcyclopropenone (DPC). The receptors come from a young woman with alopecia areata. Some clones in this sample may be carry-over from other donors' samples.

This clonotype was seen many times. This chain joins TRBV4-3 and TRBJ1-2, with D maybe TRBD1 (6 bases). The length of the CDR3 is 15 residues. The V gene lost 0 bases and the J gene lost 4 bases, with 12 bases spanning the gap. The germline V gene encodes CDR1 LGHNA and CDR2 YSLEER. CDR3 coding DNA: TGCGCCAGCAGCCAAGAAGCTAGGGGGGGCTATGGCTACACCTTC. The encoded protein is CASSQEARGGYGYTF.

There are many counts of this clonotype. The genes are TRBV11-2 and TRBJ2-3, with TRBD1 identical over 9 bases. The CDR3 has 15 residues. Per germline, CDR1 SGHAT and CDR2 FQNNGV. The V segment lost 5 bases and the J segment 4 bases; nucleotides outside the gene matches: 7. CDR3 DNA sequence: TGTGCCAGCAGCGCGGGACAGGGTGTAGCAGATACGCAGTATTTT. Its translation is CASSAGQGVADTQYF.

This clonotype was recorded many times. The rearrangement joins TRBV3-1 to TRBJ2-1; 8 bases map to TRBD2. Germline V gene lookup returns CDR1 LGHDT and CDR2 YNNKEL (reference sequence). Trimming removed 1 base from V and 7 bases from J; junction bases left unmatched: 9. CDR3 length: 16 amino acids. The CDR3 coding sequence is TGTGCCAGCAGCCAAGGCCCGGGAGGGGGTTCTAATGAGCAGTTCTTC. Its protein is CASSQGPGGGSNEQFF.

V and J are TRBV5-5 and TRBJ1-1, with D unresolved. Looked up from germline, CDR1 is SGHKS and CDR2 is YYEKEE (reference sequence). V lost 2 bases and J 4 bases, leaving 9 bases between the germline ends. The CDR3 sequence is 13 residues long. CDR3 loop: CASSFSDITEAFF. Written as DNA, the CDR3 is TGTGCCAGCAGCTTTTCAGACATCACTGAAGCTTTCTTT.

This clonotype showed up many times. CDR3 bases: TGTGCCAGCAGCCAAAAGCCGGTTAGTCCTGAAGCTTTCTTT. Amino acids: CASSQKPVSPEAFF. The V gene is TRBV3-1, the J gene TRBJ1-1; D is unclear. Germline CDR1 and CDR2: LGHDT and YNNKEL (reference sequence). The ends were cut back, 2 bases at V and 6 bases at J, with 13 bases in the middle. The CDR3 totals 14 residues.

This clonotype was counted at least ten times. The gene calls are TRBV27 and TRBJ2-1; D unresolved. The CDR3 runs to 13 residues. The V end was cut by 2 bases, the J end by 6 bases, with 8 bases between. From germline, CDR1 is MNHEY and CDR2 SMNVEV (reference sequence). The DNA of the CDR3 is TGTGCCAGCAGTTTACAACACGGCAATGAGCAGTTCTTC. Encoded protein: CASSLQHGNEQFF.

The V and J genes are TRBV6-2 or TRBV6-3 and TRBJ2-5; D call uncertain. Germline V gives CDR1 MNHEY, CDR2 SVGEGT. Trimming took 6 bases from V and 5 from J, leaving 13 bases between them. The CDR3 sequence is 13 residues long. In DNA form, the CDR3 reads TGTGCCAGCAGGGGTTCCGCTCTCGAGACCCAGTACTTC. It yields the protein CASRGSALETQYF.

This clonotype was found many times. The CDR3 DNA is TGCAGCGTGAGCGGGAACACTGAAGCTTTCTTT. Encoded protein: CSVSGNTEAFF. V usage is TRBV29-1 and J usage is TRBJ1-1; D uncertain. CDR1 is SQVTM and CDR2 is ANQGSEA in the germline V gene. The CDR3 spans 11 residues. Trimming took 6 bases from V and 1 from J, leaving 6 bases between them.

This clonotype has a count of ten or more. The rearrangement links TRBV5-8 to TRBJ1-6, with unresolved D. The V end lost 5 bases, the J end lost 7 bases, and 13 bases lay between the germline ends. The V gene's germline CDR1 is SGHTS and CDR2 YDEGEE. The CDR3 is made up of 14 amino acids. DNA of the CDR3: TGTGCCAGCAGGACCAGTCCGTGGAATTCACCCCTCCACTTT. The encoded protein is CASRTSPWNSPLHF.

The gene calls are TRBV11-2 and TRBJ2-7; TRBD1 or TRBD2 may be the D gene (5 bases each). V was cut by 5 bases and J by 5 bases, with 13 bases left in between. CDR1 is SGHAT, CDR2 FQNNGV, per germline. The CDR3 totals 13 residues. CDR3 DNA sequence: TGTGCCAGCAGCCCTCTGGGGACGGACGAGCAGTACTTC. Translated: CASSPLGTDEQYF.

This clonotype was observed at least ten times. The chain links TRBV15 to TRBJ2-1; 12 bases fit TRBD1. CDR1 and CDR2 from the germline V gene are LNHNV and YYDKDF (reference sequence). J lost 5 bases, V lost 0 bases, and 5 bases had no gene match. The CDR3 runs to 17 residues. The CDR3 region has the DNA TGTGCCACCAGCAGAGATCTGGGACAGGGGGCCGACAATGAGCAGTTCTTC. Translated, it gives CATSRDLGQGADNEQFF.

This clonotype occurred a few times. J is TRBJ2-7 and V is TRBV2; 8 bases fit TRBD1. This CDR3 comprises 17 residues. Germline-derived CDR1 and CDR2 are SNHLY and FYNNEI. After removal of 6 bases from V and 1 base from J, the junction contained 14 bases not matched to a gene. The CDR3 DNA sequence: TGTGCCAGCAGCCGAACCATGGACAGGGACGTGTCCTACGAGCAGTACTTC. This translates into CASSRTMDRDVSYEQYF.

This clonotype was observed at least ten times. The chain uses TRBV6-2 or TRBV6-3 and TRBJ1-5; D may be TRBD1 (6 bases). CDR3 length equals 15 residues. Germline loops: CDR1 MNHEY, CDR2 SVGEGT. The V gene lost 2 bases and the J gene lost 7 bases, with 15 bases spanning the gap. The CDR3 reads CASSYRVQGSQPQHF. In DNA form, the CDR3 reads TGTGCCAGCAGTTACAGAGTACAGGGCAGCCAGCCCCAGCATTTT.

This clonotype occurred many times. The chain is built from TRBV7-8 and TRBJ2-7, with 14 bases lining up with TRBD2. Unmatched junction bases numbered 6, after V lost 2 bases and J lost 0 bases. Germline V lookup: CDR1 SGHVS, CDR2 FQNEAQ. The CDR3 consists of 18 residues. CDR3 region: CASSLPTSGRGSSYEQYF. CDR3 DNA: TGTGCCAGCAGCTTACCGACTAGCGGGAGGGGGAGCTCCTACGAGCAGTACTTC.

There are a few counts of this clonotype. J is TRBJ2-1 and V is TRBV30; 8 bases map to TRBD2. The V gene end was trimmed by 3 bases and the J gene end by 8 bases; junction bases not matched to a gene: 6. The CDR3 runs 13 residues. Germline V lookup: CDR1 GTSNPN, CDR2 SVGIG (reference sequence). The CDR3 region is CAWRSSGFHEQFF. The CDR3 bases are TGTGCCTGGAGGTCTAGCGGGTTCCATGAGCAGTTCTTC.

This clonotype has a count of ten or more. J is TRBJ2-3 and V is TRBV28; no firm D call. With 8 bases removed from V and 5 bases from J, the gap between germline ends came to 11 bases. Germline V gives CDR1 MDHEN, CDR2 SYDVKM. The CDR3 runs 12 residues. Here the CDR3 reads CASAVSLDTQYF. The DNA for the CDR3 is TGTGCCAGCGCGGTTTCACTAGATACGCAGTATTTT.